These T cell receptor beta chains were read from a single sample in a study of blood T cell repertoires in COVID-19. Sequencing was performed with immunoSEQ multiplex PCR; in TCRdb, only in-frame clones are kept and a portion is missing. The sample lists 300,000 to 400,000 clones, 80% to 90% occurring once. Sequences were obtained from PBMCs or T cells enriched from blood (not recorded which). The receptors derive from a man aged 25-40 years who had recovered from COVID-19. Each CDR3 is given without its conserved first and last residue. Fields, in order: J gene, D gene, V gene, CDR3 protein. A D gene is named only where the DNA matches it firmly.

J: TRBJ2-1
D: .
V: TRBV19
CDR3: ASSIVSTYNEQF

J: TRBJ1-1
D: .
V: TRBV27
CDR3: ASSLIGLGPAF

J: TRBJ1-5
D: .
V: TRBV28
CDR3: ASSFFSQARNQPQH

J: TRBJ1-3
D: TRBD1
V: TRBV7-9
CDR3: ASSFGQGALSGNTIY

J: TRBJ2-7
D: TRBD1
V: TRBV3-1/TRBV3-2
CDR3: ASSQPGQGAVQY

J: TRBJ1-1
D: TRBD1
V: TRBV19
CDR3: ASSRQGVNTEAF

J: TRBJ2-1
D: TRBD1
V: TRBV4-2
CDR3: ASSLGTGGFYNEQF

J: TRBJ2-2
D: .
V: TRBV7-7
CDR3: ASSLAVRAAGTGELF

J: TRBJ1-1
D: .
V: TRBV2
CDR3: ASSVRPNTEAF

J: TRBJ1-5
D: TRBD1
V: TRBV6-5
CDR3: ASSYSITGGQPQH

J: TRBJ1-1
D: .
V: TRBV5-1
CDR3: ASSLATGGFGTEAF

J: TRBJ1-2
D: TRBD1
V: TRBV7-2
CDR3: ASSRDREYGYT

J: TRBJ2-7
D: .
V: TRBV18
CDR3: ASRRDSSYEQY

J: TRBJ1-1
D: TRBD1
V: TRBV19
CDR3: ASGTGRMDTEAF

J: TRBJ2-7
D: TRBD1
V: TRBV7-9
CDR3: ASSALQGAREQY

J: TRBJ1-5
D: .
V: TRBV15
CDR3: ATSSTGRNQPQH

J: TRBJ1-3
D: .
V: TRBV18
CDR3: ASSPPGSGNTIY

J: TRBJ2-3
D: .
V: TRBV7-2
CDR3: ASSSSVSTDTQY

J: TRBJ1-2
D: TRBD1
V: TRBV28
CDR3: ASSSGTGFNYGYT

J: TRBJ1-3
D: .
V: TRBV3-1/TRBV3-2
CDR3: ASSYTGYGNTIY

J: TRBJ1-5
D: TRBD1
V: TRBV6-5
CDR3: ASSQWTGDQPQH

J: TRBJ2-7
D: TRBD1
V: TRBV3-1/TRBV3-2
CDR3: ASSHDLGQGLSYEQY

J: TRBJ1-6
D: .
V: TRBV9
CDR3: ASSPGLSSYNSPLH

J: TRBJ2-7
D: TRBD1
V: TRBV6-5
CDR3: ASSTRTGGDEQY

J: TRBJ2-2
D: TRBD2
V: TRBV6-5
CDR3: ASRETSGDTGELF

J: TRBJ1-6
D: .
V: TRBV6-2/TRBV6-3
CDR3: ASSPNRPGLYNSPLH

J: TRBJ2-1
D: TRBD2
V: TRBV10-1
CDR3: ASSDGGGYNEQF

J: TRBJ2-5
D: .
V: TRBV4-1
CDR3: ASSQDPPGKETQY

J: TRBJ2-1
D: .
V: TRBV12-3/TRBV12-4
CDR3: ASSQEINNEQF

J: TRBJ1-2
D: TRBD1
V: TRBV3-1/TRBV3-2
CDR3: ASSQAERTGLYGYT

J: TRBJ1-5
D: .
V: TRBV2
CDR3: ASSEAVTGNQPQH

J: TRBJ2-5
D: TRBD1
V: TRBV7-9
CDR3: ASSPGQNQETQY

J: TRBJ2-7
D: TRBD1
V: TRBV6-5
CDR3: ASSYRDSLHYEQY